The entry below describes one T cell receptor beta chain. J was trimmed by 3 bases and V by 0 bases; bases with no gene match: 6. The CDR3 has 17 amino acids. The germline CDR1 and CDR2 sequences are LGHNA and YSLEER. These data are taken from a study of shared T cell receptors in the human thymus. TCRdb's table, derived via immunoSEQ multiplex PCR, lists solely in-frame clones and lacks some. Here the sample spans approximately 730,000 clones, approximately 85% being singletons. These data were also filed under a second study, of human thymus T cells. From that study: Donor material was obtained from healthy Finnish infants undergoing corrective surgery for congenital heart defects. Resections were taken during corrective heart surgery, and the thymus tissue came from these. The authors found apparently biased V and J gene usage in thymic and blood repertoires. Thymic repertoires from unrelated individuals overlapped highly, related research reported.

Source material: thymocytes. The receptor comes from a girl under three years old with a congenital heart defect. V gene TRBV4-3 combines with J gene TRBJ2-2; 8 nucleotides agree with TRBD2. CDR3 protein: CASSQDLGGVDTGELFF. DNA for the CDR3: TGCGCCAGCAGCCAAGATCTCGGGGGGGTGGACACCGGGGAGCTGTTTTTT.